The clone carrying this T cell receptor (beta chain) was recorded many times. Its antigen is unknown. TCRdb re-derived calls from the 5' RACE reads in MiXCR, one entry per CDR3 protein. Of fewer than 90,000 distinct CDR3 sequences detected, approximately 5.2% appear once; the ten largest clones hold 6% to 9.5%. This sample stems from a study of neurological immune-mediated disorders. Findings and caveats of the study: The study phylogenetically grouped the repertoires of 18 of 34 multiple sclerosis patients into one related-CDR3 cluster, a possible signature.

CDR1 DFQATT and CDR2 SNEGSKA come from the germline V gene (reference sequence). V gave up 6 bases and J gave up 0 bases; unmatched junction bases: 4. CDR3 length: 15 amino acids. Sequenced: PBMCs. V and J are TRBV20-1 and TRBJ1-6; TRBD1 matches at 8 bases. This clonotype was obtained from a man aged 18 to 30 with multiple sclerosis. CDR3 DNA sequence: TGCAGTGCGTCCAGGGGGCTCTCCTATAATTCACCCCTCCACTTT. Amino acids: CSASRGLSYNSPLHF.